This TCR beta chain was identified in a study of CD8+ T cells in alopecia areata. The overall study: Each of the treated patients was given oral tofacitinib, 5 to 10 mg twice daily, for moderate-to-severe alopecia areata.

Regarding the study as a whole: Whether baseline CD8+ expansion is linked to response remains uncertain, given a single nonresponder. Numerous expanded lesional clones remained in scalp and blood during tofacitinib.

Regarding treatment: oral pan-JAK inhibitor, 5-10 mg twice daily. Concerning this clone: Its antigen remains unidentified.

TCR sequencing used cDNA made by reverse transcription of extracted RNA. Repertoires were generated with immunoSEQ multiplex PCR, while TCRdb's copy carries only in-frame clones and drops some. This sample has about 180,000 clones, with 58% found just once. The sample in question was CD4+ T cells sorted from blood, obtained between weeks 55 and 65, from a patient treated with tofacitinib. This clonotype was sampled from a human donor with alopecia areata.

The CDR3 here is CASRAGQNTGELFF. In nucleotides, the CDR3 is TGTGCCAGCAGGGCGGGACAGAACACCGGGGAGCTGTTTTTT. The chain employs TRBV11-2 and TRBJ2-2; D could derive from TRBD1 or TRBD2 (6 bases each). Trimming took off 6 bases at V and 1 base at J, with 9 bases between the two ends. The CDR3 totals 14 residues. CDR1 SGHAT and CDR2 FQNNGV come from the germline V gene.